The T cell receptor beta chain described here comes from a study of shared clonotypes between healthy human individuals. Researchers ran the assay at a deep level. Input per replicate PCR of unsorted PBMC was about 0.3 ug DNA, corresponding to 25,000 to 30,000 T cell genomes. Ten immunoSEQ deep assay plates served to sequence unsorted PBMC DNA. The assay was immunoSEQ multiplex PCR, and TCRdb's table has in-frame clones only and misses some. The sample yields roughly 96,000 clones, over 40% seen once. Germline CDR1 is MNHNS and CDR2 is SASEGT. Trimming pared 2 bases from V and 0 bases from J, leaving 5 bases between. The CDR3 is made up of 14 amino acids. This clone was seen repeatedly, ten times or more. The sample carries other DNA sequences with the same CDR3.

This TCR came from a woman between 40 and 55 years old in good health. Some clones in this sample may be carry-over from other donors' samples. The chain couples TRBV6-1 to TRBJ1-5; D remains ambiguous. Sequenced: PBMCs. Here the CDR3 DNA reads TGTGCCAGCAGTGAACAGGATAGCAATCAGCCCCAGCATTTT. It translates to CASSEQDSNQPQHF.